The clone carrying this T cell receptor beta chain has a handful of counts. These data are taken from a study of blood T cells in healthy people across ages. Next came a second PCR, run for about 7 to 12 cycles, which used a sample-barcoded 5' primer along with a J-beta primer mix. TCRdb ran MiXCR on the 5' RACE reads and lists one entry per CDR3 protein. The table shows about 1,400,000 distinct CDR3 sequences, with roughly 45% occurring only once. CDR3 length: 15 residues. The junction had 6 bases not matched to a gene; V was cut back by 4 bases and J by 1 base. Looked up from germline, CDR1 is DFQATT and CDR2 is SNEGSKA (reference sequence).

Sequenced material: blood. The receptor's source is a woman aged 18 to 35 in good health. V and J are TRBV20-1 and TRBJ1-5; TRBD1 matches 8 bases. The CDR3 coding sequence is TGCAGTGCTACCCGGACAGGGATGAGCAATCAGCCCCAGCATTTT. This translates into CSATRTGMSNQPQHF.